This TCR beta chain was profiled in a study of CD8+CD57+ T cells in acquired aplastic anemia. As for the study in general: Isolated CD4+ and CD8+ cells, once sorted, yielded DNA averaging about 3.2 ug.

At least ten counts were recorded for this clonotype. Its target is not known. An expansion of CD8+CD57+ cells by flow cytometry had been shown in patients chosen for sequencing. At blood sampling, none of the patients had yet received therapy. CDR3 and TCR beta VDJ profiling relied on a genomic DNA template. TCRdb passed the reads through MiXCR, listing each CDR3 protein once. This sample has around 430,000 distinct CDR3 sequences, with under 40% found just once. The length of the CDR3 is 12 residues. Germline loops: CDR1 DFQATT, CDR2 SNEGSKA (reference sequence). The V end was cut by 3 bases, the J end by 4 bases, with 9 bases between. The study, taken as a whole, reports: Any difference that existed in CD8+ Simpson's diversity between patients and controls was not significant. Both patients and controls carried the same twenty-nine CD8+ CDR3 sequences.

V gene TRBV20-1 combines with J gene TRBJ1-2; D is uncertain. This receptor was taken from a human donor with aplastic anemia. What was sequenced was sorted CD4+, CD8+, or CD8+CD57+ T cells (not recorded which) from PBMCs. CDR3 bases: TGCAGTGCTAGTTCCGCGAGCTATGGCTACACCTTC. Its protein is CSASSASYGYTF.